This entry features one TCR beta chain sequence. The target of this receptor is not known. No quality values exist for individual bases; no much larger clone is one base distant. Taken with the paper, the label for time point translates to: baseline before first vaccination. The treatment or condition label here, explained by the study, means: meningococcal conjugate vaccine given as trial control. Vaccinee samples came from UK trials COV001 and COV002, including a single-blind randomized controlled phase 2/3 trial of AZD1222 (ChAdOx1 nCoV-19) in healthy adults. For TCRbeta chain sequencing, PBMC samples were collected from trial participants at day 0 and at day 28 after the second dose. This sample is part of a study of T cell responses to AZD1222 COVID-19 vaccine (dated by TCRdb to the early 2020s). With regard to the full study: TCR sequencing covered some 250 trial participants: approximately 200 given two doses of AZD1222 and about 26 given two doses of MenACWY control vaccine. Trial participants were enrolled into age subgroups of 18-55, 56-69 and 70-plus years, which contained approximately 150, 28 and 58 TCR-sequenced participants, respectively. The research as a whole found: A significant rise in spike-specific TCR breadth and depth was observed after two AZD1222 doses relative to day 0 and relative to MenACWY recipients. No day 14 peak-response samples were available, so repertoires were characterized only after the peak T cell response. Reportedly, close to half of the unique spike-specific TCRs recognized epitopes lying outside the regions that are mutated in the B.1.351 and B.1.1.7 variants. Only five to seven AZD1222 recipients were SARS-CoV-2 seropositive at baseline, limiting conclusions about previously exposed vaccinees. Participants were mostly white British and included more females than males, and it was suggested by the authors that clonal diversity may have been underestimated. The vaccine-associated CD4 TCRs covered the entire spike protein, and the dominant responses fell in regions 160-218 and 743-854. In the small 56-69-year group, the increase in depth fell short of significance, most likely because of low power.

The CDR3 regions of human TCRbeta chains were analyzed by immunosequencing. As for the authors' bioinformatics: Repertoire TCRs were matched against a reference library of SARS-CoV-2-specific TCRs generated with the MIRA antigen-specificity platform. Breadth was defined as the fraction of unique TCRs that were SARS-CoV-2-associated, and depth was defined as the fraction of total T cells that were SARS-CoV-2-associated. Using the MIRA data, each spike-specific TCR was assigned both to the spike region to which the TCR was reactive and to a CD4 or CD8 class. Log10-transformed breadth and depth values were compared by one-way ANOVA with Sidak's multiple comparisons tests. TCRdb stores this immuneACCESS table with in-frame sequences only. Part of the clones is absent; in the studies checked, under half of the shortfall reflects unresolved V genes, and no reason is known for the rest. V, J and clone size reflect that table, while D and trimming were determined from the DNA. The sample records about 140,000 clones, approximately 93% of which are singletons. The ten largest make up 0.91% of the sample.

Source: peripheral blood, taken on day 0 of MenACWY control vaccination. The origin of this receptor is an adult in good health.

The CDR3 corresponds to CASSRPAQGDYGYTF. The nucleotide sequence reads TGTGCCAGCAGCCGCCCAGCCCAGGGGGACTATGGCTACACCTTC. The chain is encoded by TRBV7-2 joined to TRBJ1-2, with 7 bases aligning to TRBD1. The CDR3 spans 15 residues, from the cysteine through the phenylalanine. CDR3 DNA only is kept here, 45 bases in frame from base 1. For this chain, trimming is 5 bases at the V end and 3 bases at the J end, and the number of junction bases without a gene match is 9. The germline V gene supplies CDR1 SGHTA and CDR2 FQGNSA. Here the CDR3 is joined to the reference TRBV7-2 and TRBJ1-2 genes, and the full variable domain is: GAGVSQSPSNKVTEKGKDVELRCDPISGHTALYWYRQSLGQGLEFLIYFQGNSAPDKSGLPSDRFSAERTGGSVSTLTIQRTQQEDSAVYLCASSRPAQGDYGYTFGSGTRLTVV.